A single sample gave rise to the 31 T cell receptor beta chains below, sequenced in a study of cytomegalovirus exposure and HLA in healthy donors. This PCR relied on a set of 60 Vbeta primers and 13 Jbeta primers. The assay was immunoSEQ multiplex PCR, and TCRdb's table has in-frame clones only and misses some. The data hold some 120,000 clones, with 81% observed a single time. Sequencing was done on a sample of PBMCs. The receptor source for this set is a man younger than 35 in good health and CMV-seronegative.

The chain has TRBV6-5 and TRBJ1-1, with D tentatively TRBD1 (5 bases). The CDR3 has 16 amino acids. Germline loops: CDR1 MNHEY, CDR2 SVGAGI. Between the trimmed V and J ends, which lost 0 bases and 5 bases, there was a span of 16 bases. CDR3 nucleotide sequence: TGTGCCAGCAGTTACTCGGGGCCTGATTGGGGAACTGAAGCTTTCTTT. Translated: CASSYSGPDWGTEAFF.

Comments on this clone: Mismatch with germline at one junction end may stem from a read error. This chain links TRBV6-5 with TRBJ2-5; 8 bases agree with TRBD1. There are 14 residues in the CDR3. Per the germline V gene, CDR1 is MNHEY and CDR2 is SVGAGI. CDR3 loop: CASSNRGNQGTQYF. The CDR3 DNA reads TGTGCCAGCAGCAACAGGGGGAACCAAGGGACCCAGTACTTC.

The chain links TRBV5-1 to TRBJ2-5, with 11 bases aligning to TRBD2. Germline assignment: CDR1 SGHRS and CDR2 YFSETQ. The junction had 3 bases not matched to a gene; V was cut back by 1 base and J by 1 base. CDR3 length: 16 residues. The CDR3: CASSLTTSGGQETQYF. For the CDR3, the DNA is TGCGCCAGCAGCTTGACCACTAGCGGGGGCCAAGAGACCCAGTACTTC.

The chain employs TRBV18 and TRBJ1-2; TRBD1 matches 12 bases. CDR1 and CDR2 from the germline V gene are KGHSH and LQKENI. The V segment lost 0 bases and the J segment 4 bases; nucleotides outside the gene matches: 3. The CDR3 totals 16 residues. The CDR3: CASSPPTGQGAYGYTF. The CDR3 DNA follows: TGTGCCAGCTCACCACCGACGGGACAGGGGGCCTATGGCTACACCTTC. Filled out from reference TRBV18 and TRBJ1-2, the complete variable domain reads NAGVMQNPRHLVRRRGQEARLRCSPMKGHSHVYWYRQLPEEGLKFMVYLQKENIIDESGMPKERFSAEFPKEGPSILRIQQVVRGDSAAYFCASSPPTGQGAYGYTFGSGTRLTVV.

This clone appeared a single time. A junction boundary mismatches the germline segment, possibly from a read error. This chain connects TRBV2 to TRBJ1-1; 7 nucleotides line up with TRBD1. The CDR3 is 14 amino acids. CDR1 is SNHLY, CDR2 FYNNEI, per germline. The CDR3: CASRAGQMNSEAFF. The DNA of the CDR3 is TGTGCCAGCAGGGCGGGACAGATGAACAGTGAAGCTTTCTTT.

The V call is TRBV7-3, the J call TRBJ2-2, with D maybe TRBD2 (5 bases). V was pared by 2 bases and J by 2 bases, with 21 bases between. The CDR3 covers 19 residues. Per the germline V gene, CDR1 is SGHTA and CDR2 is FQGTGA. In DNA, the CDR3 is TGTGCCAGCAGCTTACCTTCGAGGGTTGCAGGAGAAAACACCGGGGAGCTGTTTTTT. Translating gives CASSLPSRVAGENTGELFF.

V gene TRBV9 combines with J gene TRBJ2-7, with 7 bases that match TRBD1. Germline CDR1 reads SGDLS; CDR2 reads YYNGEE. V lost 3 bases and J lost 0; bases outside the gene matches: 9. The CDR3 runs to 16 residues. The CDR3 DNA reads TGTGCCAGCAGCGCGAGCCGGGACAGACACTCCTACGAGCAGTACTTC. As protein: CASSASRDRHSYEQYF.

This chain joins TRBV6-5 and TRBJ1-2, with 9 bases matching TRBD1. This CDR3 has 16 amino acids. Germline V lookup: CDR1 MNHEY, CDR2 SVGAGI. After removal of 4 bases from V and 4 bases from J, the junction contained 10 bases not matched to a gene. The CDR3 sequence is CASSLIFRTGAYGYTF. The CDR3 bases are TGTGCCAGCAGTTTAATATTCCGGACAGGGGCCTATGGCTACACCTTC.

The chain joins TRBV4-3 to TRBJ1-1; D remains unclear. V was trimmed by 3 bases and J by 11 bases, leaving 13 bases between them. This CDR3 region has 12 residues. Per the germline V gene, CDR1 is LGHNA and CDR2 is YSLEER. CDR3 coding DNA: TGCGCCAGCAGCCATCGTGAGGGCAGGGCTTTCTTT. This codes for CASSHREGRAFF.

This clone was observed once. The V call is TRBV29-1, the J call TRBJ2-5, with 8 positions matching TRBD1. Unmatched junction bases numbered 6, after V lost 4 bases and J lost 5 bases. The CDR3 has 13 amino acids. Per the germline V gene, CDR1 is SQVTM and CDR2 is ANQGSEA. This CDR3 reads CSVAPGGRETQYF. DNA of the CDR3: TGCAGCGTTGCACCAGGGGGCAGGGAGACCCAGTACTTC.

The chain recombines TRBV7-3 with TRBJ2-7; D might be TRBD2 (7 bases). The CDR3 consists of 17 residues. The germline V gene has CDR1 SGHTA and CDR2 FQGTGA. V lost 7 bases to trimming and J lost 0 bases, with 22 bases between them. The DNA of the CDR3 is TGTGCCAGCACCCCGGGGCGGGGGAGGGGGTACTCCTACGAGCAGTACTTC. Residues: CASTPGRGRGYSYEQYF.

The chain couples TRBV4-1 to TRBJ2-6, with D maybe TRBD2 (5 bases). Germline-derived CDR1 and CDR2 are MGHRA and YSYEKL. The CDR3 runs 16 residues. Trimming cost V 1 base and J 2 bases, with 9 bases left between them. The CDR3 nucleotides read TGCGCCAGCAGCCAAGCCTTGAGGGCTGGGGCCAACGTCCTGACTTTC. Its protein product is CASSQALRAGANVLTF.

The table lists this clone with a count of one. The V gene is TRBV6-1, the J gene TRBJ2-7; 9 nucleotides agree with TRBD1. Germline V gives CDR1 MNHNS, CDR2 SASEGT. CDR3 length equals 15 residues. V shed 10 bases and J 7 bases; nucleotides not matched to a gene: 17. The CDR3 bases are TGTGCCACCCTCACTGGGGGACAGGGATTCGGGGAGCAGTACTTC. Amino acids: CATLTGGQGFGEQYF.

The V call is TRBV25-1, the J call TRBJ2-2; D remains ambiguous. The V gene's germline CDR1 is MGHDK and CDR2 SYGVNS. This CDR3 is 15 amino acids long. Trimming pared 3 bases from V and 2 bases from J, leaving 10 bases between. The CDR3 bases are TGTGCCAGCAGTGACGACTCTTTTAACACCGGGGAGCTGTTTTTT. Amino acid sequence: CASSDDSFNTGELFF.

This clone came up a few times. J is TRBJ1-1 and V is TRBV6-1; 8 positions match TRBD1. The CDR3 runs to 11 residues. The germline V gene has CDR1 MNHNS and CDR2 SASEGT. With 6 bases clipped from V and 10 bases from J, the junction kept 4 bases outside the gene matches. CDR3 nucleotides: TGTGCCAGCAGCGTCGGACAGGGAGCTTTCTTT. Protein product: CASSVGQGAFF.

This chain links TRBV5-1 with TRBJ1-1; D may be TRBD1 (6 bases). This CDR3 has 15 residues. CDR1 is SGHRS, CDR2 YFSETQ, per germline. Trimming stripped 0 bases from V and 4 bases from J, with 13 bases between. The CDR3 DNA reads as TGCGCCAGCAGCTTGGAACGGGGGGCGGGCACTGAAGCTTTCTTT. It specifies CASSLERGAGTEAFF.

This chain connects TRBV2 to TRBJ2-3; 9 bases are shared with TRBD1. The germline V gene encodes CDR1 SNHLY and CDR2 FYNNEI. The CDR3 covers 15 residues. After removal of 4 bases from V and 0 bases from J, the junction contained 2 bases not matched to a gene. In DNA form, the CDR3 reads TGTGCCAGCAGTGGGACAGGGGCAAGCACAGATACGCAGTATTTT. Its translation is CASSGTGASTDTQYF.

A remark on this clone: Its ends do not fully match the called genes, so a read error is possible. The gene calls are TRBV29-1 and TRBJ2-5, with 9 bases lining up with TRBD1. The DNA end is a closer match to TRBJ2-7, so the J assignment may be wrong. Germline V gene sequence: CDR1 SQVTM, CDR2 ANQGSEA. This CDR3 contains 13 residues. The CDR3, as DNA: TGCGGCGTAGGACAGGGGTTAACCTACGAGCAGTACTTC. This sequence encodes CGVGQGLTYEQYF.

The chain recombines TRBV9 with TRBJ2-3; D is possibly TRBD1 (5 bases). Germline V gives CDR1 SGDLS, CDR2 YYNGEE. The CDR3 is made up of 15 amino acids. Trimming took 3 bases from V and 1 from J, leaving 12 bases between them. CDR3 sequence: CASSALGRGTDTQYF. DNA of the CDR3: TGTGCCAGCAGCGCCCTGGGCAGGGGCACAGATACGCAGTATTTT.

This rearrangement joins TRBV5-1 to TRBJ2-7; 10 nucleotides align to TRBD1. V was clipped by 4 bases and J by 4 bases; unmatched bases: 5. The CDR3 extends over 14 amino acids. Looked up from germline, CDR1 is SGHRS and CDR2 is YFSETQ. CDR3 bases: TGCGCCAGCAGCAAGACAGGGGGCGAATACGAGCAGTACTTC. Translated: CASSKTGGEYEQYF.

The rearrangement uses TRBV7-3 and TRBJ2-3; D remains unclear. CDR3 length equals 14 residues. The V gene's germline CDR1 is SGHTA and CDR2 FQGTGA. V was pared by 4 bases and J by 2 bases, with 10 bases between. The CDR3 here is CASSSQPFTDTQYF. In DNA, the CDR3 is TGTGCCAGCAGCTCACAACCGTTCACAGATACGCAGTATTTT.

The CDR3 loop is CASSLTSGGREQFF. The CDR3 DNA follows: TGTGCCAGCAGCTTGACTAGCGGGGGACGTGAGCAGTTCTTC. V usage is TRBV6-5 and J usage is TRBJ2-1; 12 bases are a match to TRBD2. The CDR3 runs to 14 residues. V dropped 6 bases and J dropped 9; count of bases not matched to a gene: 6. Germline assignment: CDR1 MNHEY and CDR2 SVGAGI.

A few counts support this clone. The J gene is TRBJ1-4, the V gene TRBV7-2; 8 bases line up with TRBD1. V gave up 1 base and J gave up 5 bases; unmatched junction bases: 0. The CDR3 runs 14 residues. Germline V lookup: CDR1 SGHTA, CDR2 FQGNSA. CDR3 sequence: CASSLDRGNEKLFF. CDR3 nucleotide sequence: TGTGCCAGCAGCTTAGACAGGGGGAATGAAAAACTGTTTTTT.

The CDR3 loop reads CASSESTGGHASSTDTQYF. DNA for the CDR3: TGCGCCAGCAGTGAGTCTACGGGGGGCCACGCCTCTAGCACAGATACGCAGTATTTT. The rearrangement joins TRBV10-1 to TRBJ2-3, with D perhaps matching TRBD2 (7 bases). This CDR3 spans 19 amino acids. CDR1 and CDR2 (germline): WNHNN, SYGVQD (reference sequence). V was clipped by 0 bases and J by 0 bases, with 19 bases between them.

This clone appeared once. The genes are TRBV15 and TRBJ1-1; 9 bases fit TRBD1. CDR3 length: 14 residues. Unmatched junction bases numbered 5, after V lost 5 bases and J lost 4 bases. The germline V gene encodes CDR1 LNHNV and CDR2 YYDKDF (reference sequence). Here the CDR3 DNA reads TGTGCCACCAGCGGGGACAGGGAGCGCACTGAAGCTTTCTTT. Amino acids: CATSGDRERTEAFF.

Only a few counts were recorded for this clone. V usage is TRBV19 and J usage is TRBJ1-1, with 7 bases matching TRBD1. Germline V gene sequence: CDR1 LNHDA, CDR2 SQIVND (reference sequence). V dropped 6 bases and J dropped 10; count of bases not matched to a gene: 8. The CDR3 contains 12 residues. The CDR3, as DNA: TGTGCCAGTAGCTTCCGGCGACAGGGAGCTTTCTTT. It codes for CASSFRRQGAFF. The variable domain in full, with the rest retrieved from reference TRBV19 and TRBJ1-1, is DGGITQSPKYLFRKEGQNVTLSCEQNLNHDAMYWYRQDPGQGLRLIYYSQIVNDFQKGDIAEGYSVSREKKESFPLTVTSAQKNPTAFYLCASSFRRQGAFFGQGTRLTVV.

This clone was seen once. The sample contains more than one DNA sequence encoding this CDR3. The chain is built from TRBV7-6 and TRBJ2-3; 9 bases map to TRBD2. This CDR3 region has 15 residues. The germline V gene encodes CDR1 SGHVS and CDR2 FNYEAQ. The V and J ends lost 5 bases and 3 bases, in that order; junction bases with no gene match: 6. Here the CDR3 reads CASSNLAGGTDTQYF. The CDR3, as DNA: TGTGCCAGCAGCAATCTGGCGGGGGGGACAGATACGCAGTATTTT.

This clone was detected once. The CDR3 protein is CASSLMEGTDTQYF. CDR3 DNA: TGTGCCAGCAGCTTAATGGAGGGCACAGATACGCAGTATTTT. The V gene is TRBV7-3, the J gene TRBJ2-3, with D possibly TRBD2 on 5 matching bases. V lost 1 base to trimming and J lost 1 base, with 6 bases between them. Germline CDR1 is SGHTA and CDR2 is FQGTGA. CDR3 length equals 14 residues.

The chain couples TRBV7-2 to TRBJ2-1, with D maybe TRBD2 (5 bases). Trimming took 6 bases from V and 7 from J, leaving 16 bases between them. This CDR3 is 14 amino acids long. Germline lookup yields CDR1 SGHTA and CDR2 FQGNSA. Written as DNA, the CDR3 is TGTGCCAGCAGACGCCGGGGTGTGGCAAATGAGCAGTTCTTC. Protein product: CASRRRGVANEQFF.

This sequence joins TRBV9 and TRBJ1-2; TRBD1 is a possible D gene (6 bases). The germline gives CDR1 SGDLS, CDR2 YYNGEE. Trimming removed 0 bases at V and 2 bases at J, with 11 bases between. The CDR3 sequence is 15 residues long. This chain's CDR3 is CASSVADSYNYGYTF. In nucleotides, the CDR3 is TGTGCCAGCAGCGTAGCGGACAGCTACAACTATGGCTACACCTTC.

The sample holds one count of this clone. This sequence joins TRBV9 and TRBJ1-6; D might be TRBD1 (5 bases). The CDR3 runs 16 residues. The V end lost 4 bases, the J end lost 0 bases, and 11 bases lay between the germline ends. Germline assignment: CDR1 SGDLS and CDR2 YYNGEE. Here the CDR3 DNA reads TGTGCCAGCAGCCCGGCGGGGGGCTCCTATAATTCACCCCTCCACTTT. This encodes CASSPAGGSYNSPLHF.